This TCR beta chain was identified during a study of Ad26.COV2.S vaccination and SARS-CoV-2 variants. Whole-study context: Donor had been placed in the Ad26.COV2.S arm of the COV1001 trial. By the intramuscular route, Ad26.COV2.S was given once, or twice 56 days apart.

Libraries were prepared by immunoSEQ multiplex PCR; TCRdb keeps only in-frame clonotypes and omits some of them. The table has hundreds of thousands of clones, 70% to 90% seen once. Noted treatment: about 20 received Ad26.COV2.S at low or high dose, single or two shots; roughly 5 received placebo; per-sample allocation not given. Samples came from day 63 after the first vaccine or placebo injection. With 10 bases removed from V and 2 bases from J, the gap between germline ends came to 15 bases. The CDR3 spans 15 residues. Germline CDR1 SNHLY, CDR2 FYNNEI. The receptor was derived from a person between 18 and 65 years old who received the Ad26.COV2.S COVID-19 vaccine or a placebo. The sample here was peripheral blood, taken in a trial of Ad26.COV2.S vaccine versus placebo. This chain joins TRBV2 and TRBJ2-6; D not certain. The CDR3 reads CATTSGLAGANVLTF. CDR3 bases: TGTGCCACCACTTCAGGCCTGGCTGGGGCCAACGTCCTGACTTTC. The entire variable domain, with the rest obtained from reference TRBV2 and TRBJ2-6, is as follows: EPEVTQTPSHQVTQMGQEVILRCVPISNHLYFYWYRQILGQKVEFLVSFYNNEISEKSEIFDDQFSVERPDGSNFTLKIRSTKLEDSAMYFCATTSGLAGANVLTFGAGSRLTVL.